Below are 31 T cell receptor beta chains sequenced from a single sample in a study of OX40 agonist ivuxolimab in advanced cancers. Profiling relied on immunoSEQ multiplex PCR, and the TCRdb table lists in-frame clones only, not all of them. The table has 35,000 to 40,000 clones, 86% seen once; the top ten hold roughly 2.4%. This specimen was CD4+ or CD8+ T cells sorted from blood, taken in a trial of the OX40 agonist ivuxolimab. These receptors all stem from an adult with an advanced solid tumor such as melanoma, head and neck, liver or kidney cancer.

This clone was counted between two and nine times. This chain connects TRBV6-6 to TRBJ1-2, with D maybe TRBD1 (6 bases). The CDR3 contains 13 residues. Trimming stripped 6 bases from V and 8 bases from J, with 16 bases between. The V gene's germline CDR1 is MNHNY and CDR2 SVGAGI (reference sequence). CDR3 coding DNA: TGTGCCAGCAGCTCAAATCTCCAGGGGGGCTACACCTTC. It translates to CASSSNLQGGYTF.

The CDR3 loop reads CSADLNRDTGELFF. As DNA, the CDR3 is TGCAGCGCGGACTTGAACCGGGACACCGGGGAGCTGTTTTTT. V and J are TRBV29-1 and TRBJ2-2, with D possibly matching TRBD2 (5 bases). The CDR3 runs 14 residues. Trimming cost V 7 bases and J 3 bases, with 15 bases left between them. Germline V CDR1 and CDR2: SQVTM, ANQGSEA.

DNA for the CDR3: TGTGCCAGTAGGAAACAGGATTCCGAAAAACTGTTTTTT. This encodes CASRKQDSEKLFF. This sequence joins TRBV19 and TRBJ1-4; TRBD1 is a possible D gene (5 bases). CDR3 length equals 13 residues. V was shortened by 6 bases and J by 8 bases, with 13 bases between the two germline ends. Germline V gives CDR1 LNHDA, CDR2 SQIVND (reference sequence).

CDR3 in amino acids: CASSPGTRYEKLFF. The CDR3, as DNA: TGTGCCAGCAGCCCCGGGACACGGTATGAAAAACTGTTTTTT. V is TRBV14 and J is TRBJ1-4, with D possibly being TRBD1 (6 bases). Between the trimmed V and J ends, which lost 4 bases and 6 bases, there was a span of 12 bases. Germline V gene sequence: CDR1 SGHDN, CDR2 FVKESK. The CDR3 length is 14 residues.

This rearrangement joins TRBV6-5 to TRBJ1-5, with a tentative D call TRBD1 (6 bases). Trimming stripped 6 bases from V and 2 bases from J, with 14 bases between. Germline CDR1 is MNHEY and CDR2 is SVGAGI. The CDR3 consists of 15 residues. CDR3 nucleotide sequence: TGTGCCAGCAGCTACCCCTCAGGGGGCAATCAGCCCCAGCATTTT. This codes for CASSYPSGGNQPQHF.

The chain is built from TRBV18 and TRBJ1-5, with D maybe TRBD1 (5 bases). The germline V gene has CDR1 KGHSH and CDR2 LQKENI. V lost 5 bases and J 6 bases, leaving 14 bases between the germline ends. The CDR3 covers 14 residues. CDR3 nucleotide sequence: TGTGCCAGCTCAGTGGGGGGACTTGGTCAGCCCCAGCATTTT. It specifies CASSVGGLGQPQHF.

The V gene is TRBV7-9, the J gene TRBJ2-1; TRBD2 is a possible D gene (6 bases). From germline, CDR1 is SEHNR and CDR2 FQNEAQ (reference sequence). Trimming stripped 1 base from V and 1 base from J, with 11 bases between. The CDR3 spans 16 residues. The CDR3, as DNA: TGTGCCAGCAGCTTAGATGATAGCGGATCCTACAATGAGCAGTTCTTC. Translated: CASSLDDSGSYNEQFF.

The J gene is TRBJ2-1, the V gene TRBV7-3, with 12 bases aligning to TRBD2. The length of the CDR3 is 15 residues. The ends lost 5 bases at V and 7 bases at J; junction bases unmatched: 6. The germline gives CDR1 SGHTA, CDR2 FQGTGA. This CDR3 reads CASSPSGGALNEQFF. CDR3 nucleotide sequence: TGTGCCAGCAGCCCTAGCGGGGGGGCTCTAAATGAGCAGTTCTTC.

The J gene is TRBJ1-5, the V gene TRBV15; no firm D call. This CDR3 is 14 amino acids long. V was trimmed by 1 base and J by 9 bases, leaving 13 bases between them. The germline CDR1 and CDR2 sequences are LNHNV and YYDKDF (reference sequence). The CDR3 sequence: CATSRVTGIMPQHF. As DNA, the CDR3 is TGTGCCACCAGCAGAGTCACTGGGATAATGCCCCAGCATTTT.

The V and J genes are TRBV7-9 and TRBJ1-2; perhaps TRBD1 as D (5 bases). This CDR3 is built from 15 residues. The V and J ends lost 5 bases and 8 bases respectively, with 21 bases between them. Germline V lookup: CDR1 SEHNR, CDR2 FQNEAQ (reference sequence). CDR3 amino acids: CASSLTRQGTSGYTF. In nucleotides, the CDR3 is TGTGCCAGCAGCCTCACAAGGCAGGGTACATCGGGCTACACCTTC. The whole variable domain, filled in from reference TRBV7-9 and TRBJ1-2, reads DTGVSQNPRHKITKRGQNVTFRCDPISEHNRLYWYRQTLGQGPEFLTYFQNEAQLEKSRLLSDRFSAERPKGSFSTLEIQRTEQGDSAMYLCASSLTRQGTSGYTFGSGTRLTVV.

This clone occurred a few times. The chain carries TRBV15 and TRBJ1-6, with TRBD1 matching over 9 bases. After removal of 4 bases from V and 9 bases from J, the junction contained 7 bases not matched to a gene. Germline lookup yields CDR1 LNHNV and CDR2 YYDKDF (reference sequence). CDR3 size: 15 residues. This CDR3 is CATSTKTGGGSPLHF. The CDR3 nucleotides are TGTGCCACCAGCACAAAGACAGGGGGAGGTTCACCCCTCCACTTT.

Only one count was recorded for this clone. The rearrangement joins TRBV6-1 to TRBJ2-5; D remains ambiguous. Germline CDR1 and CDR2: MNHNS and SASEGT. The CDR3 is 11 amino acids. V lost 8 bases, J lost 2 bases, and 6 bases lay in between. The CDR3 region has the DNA TGTGCCAGCGTGCAGCAAGAGACCCAGTACTTC. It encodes CASVQQETQYF.

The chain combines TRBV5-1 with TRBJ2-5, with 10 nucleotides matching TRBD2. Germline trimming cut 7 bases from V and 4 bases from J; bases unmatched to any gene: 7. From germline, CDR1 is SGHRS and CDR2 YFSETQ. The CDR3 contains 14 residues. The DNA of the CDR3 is TGCGCCAGCTCCCCTAGCGGGGGTGGAGAGACCCAGTACTTC. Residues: CASSPSGGGETQYF.

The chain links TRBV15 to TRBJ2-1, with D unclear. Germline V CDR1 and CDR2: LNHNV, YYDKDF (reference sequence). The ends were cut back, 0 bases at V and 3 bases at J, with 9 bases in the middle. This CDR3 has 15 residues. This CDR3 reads CATSRDGSDYNEQFF. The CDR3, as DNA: TGTGCCACCAGCAGAGATGGGTCGGACTACAATGAGCAGTTCTTC.

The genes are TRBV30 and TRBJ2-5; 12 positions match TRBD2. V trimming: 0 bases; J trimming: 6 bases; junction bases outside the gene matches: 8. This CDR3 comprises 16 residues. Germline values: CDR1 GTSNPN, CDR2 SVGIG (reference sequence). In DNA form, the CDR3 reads TGTGCCTGGAGTGTACGGGGGACTAGCGGGTGGCAGACCCAGTACTTC. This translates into CAWSVRGTSGWQTQYF.

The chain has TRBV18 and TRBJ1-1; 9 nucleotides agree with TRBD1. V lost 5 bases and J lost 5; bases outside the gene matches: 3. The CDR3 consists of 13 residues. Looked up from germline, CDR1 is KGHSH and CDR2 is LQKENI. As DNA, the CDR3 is TGTGCCAGCTCAGGGGACAGGGAAACTGAAGCTTTCTTT. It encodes CASSGDRETEAFF.

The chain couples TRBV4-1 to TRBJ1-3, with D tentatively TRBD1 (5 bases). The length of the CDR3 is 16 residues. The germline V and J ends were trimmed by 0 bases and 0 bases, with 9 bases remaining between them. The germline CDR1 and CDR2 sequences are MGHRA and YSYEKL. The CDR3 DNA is TGCGCCAGCAGCCAAGAAGACAGCGTCTCTGGAAACACCATATATTTT. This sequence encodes CASSQEDSVSGNTIYF.

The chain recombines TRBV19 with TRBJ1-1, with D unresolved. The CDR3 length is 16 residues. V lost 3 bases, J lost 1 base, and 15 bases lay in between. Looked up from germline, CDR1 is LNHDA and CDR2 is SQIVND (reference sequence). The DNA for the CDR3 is TGTGCCAGTAGTATCTCAATTCGACGGAAGAACACTGAAGCTTTCTTT. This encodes CASSISIRRKNTEAFF.

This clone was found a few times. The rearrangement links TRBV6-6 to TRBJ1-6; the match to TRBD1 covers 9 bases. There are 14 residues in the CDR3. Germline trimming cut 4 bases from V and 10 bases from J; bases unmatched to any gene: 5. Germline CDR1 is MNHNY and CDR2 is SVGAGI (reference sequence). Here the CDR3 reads CASSSGTGNSPLHF. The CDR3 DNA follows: TGTGCCAGCAGTTCCGGGACAGGGAACTCACCCCTCCACTTT.

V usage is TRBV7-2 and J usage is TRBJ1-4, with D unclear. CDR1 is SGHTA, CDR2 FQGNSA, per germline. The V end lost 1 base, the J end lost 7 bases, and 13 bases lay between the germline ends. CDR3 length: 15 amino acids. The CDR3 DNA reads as TGTGCCAGCAGCTTAGTGAGGGTTAAGAGTGAAAAACTGTTTTTT. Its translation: CASSLVRVKSEKLFF.

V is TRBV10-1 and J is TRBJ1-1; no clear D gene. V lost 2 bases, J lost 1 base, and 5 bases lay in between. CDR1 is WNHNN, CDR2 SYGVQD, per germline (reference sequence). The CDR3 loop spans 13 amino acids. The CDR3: CASSEHGNTEAFF. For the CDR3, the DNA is TGCGCCAGCAGTGAGCACGGGAACACTGAAGCTTTCTTT.

CDR3 residues: CASSPMGAEGNQPQHF. The CDR3 DNA sequence: TGTGCCAGCAGCCCGATGGGGGCGGAGGGCAATCAGCCCCAGCATTTT. V is TRBV5-5 and J is TRBJ1-5; a possible D gene is TRBD1 (6 bases). Trimming removed 4 bases at V and 2 bases at J, with 16 bases between. This CDR3 is 16 amino acids long. The germline gives CDR1 SGHKS, CDR2 YYEKEE (reference sequence).

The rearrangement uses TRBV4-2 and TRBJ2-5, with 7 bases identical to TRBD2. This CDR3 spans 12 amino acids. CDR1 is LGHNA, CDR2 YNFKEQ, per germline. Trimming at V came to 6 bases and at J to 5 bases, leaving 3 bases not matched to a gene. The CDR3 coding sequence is TGTGCCAGCAGTAGGGACTATGAGACCCAGTACTTC. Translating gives CASSRDYETQYF.

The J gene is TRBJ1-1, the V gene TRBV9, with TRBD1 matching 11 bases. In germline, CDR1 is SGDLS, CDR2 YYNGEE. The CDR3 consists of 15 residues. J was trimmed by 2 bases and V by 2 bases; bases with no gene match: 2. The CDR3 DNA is TGTGCCAGCAGCGTGTGGACAGGGGGCAACACTGAAGCTTTCTTT. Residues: CASSVWTGGNTEAFF.

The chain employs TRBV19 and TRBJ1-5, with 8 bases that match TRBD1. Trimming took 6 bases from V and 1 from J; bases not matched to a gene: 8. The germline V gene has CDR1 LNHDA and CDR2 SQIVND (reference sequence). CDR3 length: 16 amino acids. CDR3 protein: CASSSTGGSSNQPQHF. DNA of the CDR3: TGTGCCAGTAGCAGTACAGGGGGGTCAAGCAATCAGCCCCAGCATTTT.

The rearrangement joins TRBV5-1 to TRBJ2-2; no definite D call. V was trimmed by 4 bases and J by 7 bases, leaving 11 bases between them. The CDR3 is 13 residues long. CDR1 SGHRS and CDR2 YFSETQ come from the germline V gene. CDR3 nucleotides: TGCGCCAGCAGCCTTCCGCCTGTCGGGGAGCTGTTTTTT. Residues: CASSLPPVGELFF.

CDR3: CASSLVGNRAGELFF. The CDR3 DNA reads as TGTGCCAGCAGCTTGGTGGGGAACAGGGCCGGGGAGCTGTTTTTT. The chain employs TRBV5-6 and TRBJ2-2; perhaps TRBD1 as D (6 bases). The CDR3 is 15 amino acids. Trimming cost V 0 bases and J 6 bases, with 12 bases left between them. From germline, CDR1 is SGHDT and CDR2 YYEEEE.

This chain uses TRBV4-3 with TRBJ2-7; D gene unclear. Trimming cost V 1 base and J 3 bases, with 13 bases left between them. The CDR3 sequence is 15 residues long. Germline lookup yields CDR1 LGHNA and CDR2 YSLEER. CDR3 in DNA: TGCGCCAGCAGCCAAGTTCACAATTTGGTCTACGAGCAGTACTTC. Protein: CASSQVHNLVYEQYF.

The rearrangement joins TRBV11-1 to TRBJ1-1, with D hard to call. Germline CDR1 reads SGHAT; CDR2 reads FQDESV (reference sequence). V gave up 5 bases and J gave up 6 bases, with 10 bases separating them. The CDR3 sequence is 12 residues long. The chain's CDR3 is CASSQGPAEAFF. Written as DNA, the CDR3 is TGTGCCAGCAGCCAAGGTCCGGCTGAAGCTTTCTTT.

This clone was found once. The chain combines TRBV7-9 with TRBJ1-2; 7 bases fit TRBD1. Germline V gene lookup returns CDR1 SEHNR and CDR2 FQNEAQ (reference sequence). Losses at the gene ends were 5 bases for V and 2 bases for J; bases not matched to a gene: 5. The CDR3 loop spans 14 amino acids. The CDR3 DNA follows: TGTGCCAGCAGCCCCCGACAGGGCAACTATGGCTACACCTTC. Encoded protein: CASSPRQGNYGYTF.

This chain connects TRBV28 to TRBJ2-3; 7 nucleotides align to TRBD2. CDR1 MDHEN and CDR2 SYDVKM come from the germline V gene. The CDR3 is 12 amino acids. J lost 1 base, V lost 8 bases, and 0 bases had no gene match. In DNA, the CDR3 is TGTGCCAGCGGGGGGGGCACAGATACGCAGTATTTT. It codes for CASGGGTDTQYF.